What follows are 10 T cell receptor beta chains derived from one specimen sequenced in a study of cytomegalovirus exposure and HLA in healthy donors. The primer mix had 60 Vbeta and 13 Jbeta primers. Libraries were prepared by immunoSEQ multiplex PCR; TCRdb keeps only in-frame clonotypes and omits some of them. The sample contains roughly 120,000 clones, roughly 63% of which appear only once. Sequencing used PBMCs. Every receptor here comes from a man in his forties or fifties in good health and CMV-seropositive.

This chain uses TRBV18 with TRBJ2-7, with D tentatively TRBD1 (7 bases). V lost 3 bases and J lost 3, with 15 bases in between. The CDR3 sequence is 15 residues long. Germline-derived CDR1 and CDR2 are KGHSH and LQKENI. The CDR3 here is CASSPQGGEVYEQYF. The CDR3 DNA reads as TGTGCCAGCTCACCCCAGGGGGGAGAGGTCTACGAGCAGTACTTC.

The V gene is TRBV7-3, the J gene TRBJ1-5; D remains ambiguous. The CDR3 spans 13 residues. The germline V and J ends were trimmed by 2 bases and 7 bases, with 9 bases remaining between them. CDR1 is SGHTA, CDR2 FQGTGA, per germline. CDR3 in DNA: TGTGCCAGCAGCTTAGAGGGAGAGCAGCCCCAGCATTTT. As protein: CASSLEGEQPQHF.

V usage is TRBV4-1 and J usage is TRBJ2-1; no clear D. The CDR3 runs to 14 residues. Germline assignment: CDR1 MGHRA and CDR2 YSYEKL. V gave up 6 bases and J gave up 8 bases, with 17 bases separating them. In DNA, the CDR3 is TGCGCCAGCAGATATCGAGCCGAGATAGATGAGCAGTTCTTC. Translated, it gives CASRYRAEIDEQFF.

The DNA of the CDR3 is TGTGCCATCAGTGAGTCGATACAGTATGGCTACACCTTC. Its protein is CAISESIQYGYTF. This chain links TRBV10-3 with TRBJ1-2, with D unclear. Germline-derived CDR1 and CDR2 are ENHRY and SYGVKD. The V end was cut by 0 bases, the J end by 5 bases, with 7 bases between. The CDR3 extends over 13 amino acids.

This clone showed up just once. V is TRBV6-6 and J is TRBJ1-6; D is uncertain. CDR3 length: 13 residues. Per germline, CDR1 MNHNY and CDR2 SVGAGI (reference sequence). V was trimmed by 5 bases and J by 8 bases, leaving 10 bases between them. CDR3 in DNA: TGTGCCAGCAGTACAGACAAAGATTCACCCCTCCACTTT. This sequence encodes CASSTDKDSPLHF.

V and J are TRBV5-1 and TRBJ2-3; 9 positions agree with TRBD2. The germline gives CDR1 SGHRS, CDR2 YFSETQ. CDR3 length: 16 amino acids. V dropped 0 bases and J dropped 3; count of bases not matched to a gene: 5. The CDR3 spells CASSLEAGGQTDTQYF. In DNA, the CDR3 is TGCGCCAGCAGCTTGGAGGCGGGGGGGCAGACAGATACGCAGTATTTT.

This chain uses TRBV9 with TRBJ1-1; possibly TRBD1 for D (5 bases). Germline loops: CDR1 SGDLS, CDR2 YYNGEE. The V end lost 0 bases, the J end lost 0 bases, and 6 bases lay between the germline ends. The CDR3 extends over 14 amino acids. The CDR3 here is CASSVGQMNTEAFF. Here the CDR3 DNA reads TGTGCCAGCAGCGTAGGACAGATGAACACTGAAGCTTTCTTT.

The rearrangement joins TRBV10-3 to TRBJ2-1, with TRBD1 identical over 9 bases. The CDR3 consists of 16 residues. J lost 2 bases, V lost 6 bases, and 8 bases had no gene match. Germline CDR1 and CDR2: ENHRY and SYGVKD. The DNA for the CDR3 is TGTGCCATCAGCCCGACCGGGACAGGGACCTACAATGAGCAGTTCTTC. Translated, it gives CAISPTGTGTYNEQFF.

This clone was seen a handful of times. This chain links TRBV2 with TRBJ1-2; D gene uncertain. Germline V gene lookup returns CDR1 SNHLY and CDR2 FYNNEI. The length of the CDR3 is 13 residues. Trimming took 2 bases from V and 8 from J, leaving 12 bases between them. The CDR3 reads CASSENGLAGYTF. For the CDR3, the DNA is TGTGCCAGCAGTGAAAACGGACTTGCGGGCTACACCTTC. Full variable domain (outside the CDR3, taken from reference TRBV2 and TRBJ1-2): EPEVTQTPSHQVTQMGQEVILRCVPISNHLYFYWYRQILGQKVEFLVSFYNNEISEKSEIFDDQFSVERPDGSNFTLKIRSTKLEDSAMYFCASSENGLAGYTFGSGTRLTVV.

There are a few counts of this clone. V is TRBV2 and J is TRBJ2-7, with a tentative D call TRBD1 (7 bases). The CDR3 consists of 15 residues. From germline, CDR1 is SNHLY and CDR2 FYNNEI. The V gene lost 10 bases and the J gene lost 8 bases, with 27 bases spanning the gap. This CDR3 is CATRGNSGPGVKQYF. The CDR3 coding sequence is TGTGCCACCAGGGGGAACTCGGGACCGGGGGTCAAGCAGTACTTC. The full variable domain, its missing parts supplied by reference TRBV2 and TRBJ2-7, is EPEVTQTPSHQVTQMGQEVILRCVPISNHLYFYWYRQILGQKVEFLVSFYNNEISEKSEIFDDQFSVERPDGSNFTLKIRSTKLEDSAMYFCATRGNSGPGVKQYFGPGTRLTVT.